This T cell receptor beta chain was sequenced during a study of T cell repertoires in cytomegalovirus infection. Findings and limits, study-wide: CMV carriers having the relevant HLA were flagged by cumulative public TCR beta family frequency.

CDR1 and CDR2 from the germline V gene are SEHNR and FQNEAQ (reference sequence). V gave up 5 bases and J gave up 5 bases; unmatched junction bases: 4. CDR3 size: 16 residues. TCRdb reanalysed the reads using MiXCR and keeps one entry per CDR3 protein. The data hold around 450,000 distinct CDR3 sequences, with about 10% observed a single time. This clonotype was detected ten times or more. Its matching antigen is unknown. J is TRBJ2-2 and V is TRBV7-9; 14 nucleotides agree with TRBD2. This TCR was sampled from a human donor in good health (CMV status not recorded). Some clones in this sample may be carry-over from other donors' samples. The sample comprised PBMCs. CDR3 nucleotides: TGTGCCAGCAGCCCTGGACTAGCGGGAGGAACCGGGGAGCTGTTTTTT. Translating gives CASSPGLAGGTGELFF.